Listed below are T cell receptor beta chains from one sample, sequenced in a study of T-cell reconstitution after alpha-beta-depleted transplantation in children. TCRdb redid the calling of the PCR reads with MiXCR, one entry per CDR3 protein. The sample records around 680,000 distinct CDR3 sequences, roughly 15% being singletons. The specimen comprised PBMCs from the stem cell graft donor, sampled from the stem cell graft. Receptors originate from a human donor who donated a stem cell graft to a child with acute myeloid leukemia. Each CDR3 is given with its conserved first and last residue. The order of the fields is V gene, CDR3 length, J gene, D gene, clone size, CDR3 protein, CDR3 DNA. The D gene is left open where the match is weak. For some rows the clone size is stated as once, few or many, or as a class when expanded; others skip it.

>TRBV4-3|14|TRBJ1-2|TRBD1|-
CASSRDRGVRGYTF
TGCGCCAGCAGCCGAGACAGGGGGGTACGTGGCTACACCTTC
>TRBV7-9|16|TRBJ2-4|-|-
CASSTPGGVSKNIQYF
TGTGCCAGCAGCACCCCAGGGGGGGTGTCCAAAAACATTCAGTACTTC
>TRBV6-5|15|TRBJ2-3|-|few
CASSSPGLFTDTQYF
TGTGCCAGCAGTTCCCCGGGACTCTTCACAGATACGCAGTATTTT
>TRBV20-1|13|TRBJ1-1|-|many
CSLLGQKNTEAFF
TGCAGCCTCCTCGGGCAGAAGAACACTGAAGCTTTCTTT
>TRBV29-1|13|TRBJ2-2|TRBD1|many
CSVDSGGVGELFF
TGCAGCGTTGACTCAGGGGGAGTCGGGGAGCTGTTTTTT
>TRBV5-5|14|TRBJ1-2|TRBD1|few
CASSQTGLSYGYTF
TGTGCCAGCAGCCAGACAGGGCTGAGCTATGGCTACACCTTC
>TRBV12-3/TRBV12-4|15|TRBJ1-1|-|few
CASSLTAGGHTEAFF
TGTGCCAGCAGTTTAACCGCCGGGGGGCACACTGAAGCTTTCTTT
>TRBV7-3|14|TRBJ2-7|-|few
CASSSNVNSYEQYF
TGTGCCAGCAGCTCAAACGTTAACTCCTACGAGCAGTACTTC
>TRBV27|16|TRBJ1-5|TRBD1|many
CASRLQGIGHNQPQHF
TGTGCCAGCAGGTTACAGGGGATTGGGCACAATCAGCCCCAGCATTTT
>TRBV15|15|TRBJ1-1|-|few
CATSRGGAGGTEAFF
TGTGCCACCAGCAGAGGAGGGGCCGGGGGGACTGAAGCTTTCTTT
>TRBV5-1|14|TRBJ2-1|-|few
CASSDFGTLNEQFF
TGCGCCAGCAGCGACTTCGGGACTCTGAATGAGCAGTTCTTC
>TRBV7-2|14|TRBJ2-3|TRBD2|many
CATVTSGSTDTQYF
TGTGCCACCGTGACTAGCGGGTCCACAGATACGCAGTATTTT
>TRBV6-2/TRBV6-3|15|TRBJ1-1|TRBD1|-
CASRGQVRAGTEAFF
TGTGCCAGCAGGGGACAGGTGCGAGCGGGAACTGAAGCTTTCTTT
>TRBV12-3/TRBV12-4|14|TRBJ1-5|-|-
CASIAEVDVPPQHF
TGTGCCAGTATAGCAGAGGTTGATGTTCCGCCCCAGCATTTT
>TRBV7-2|15|TRBJ2-3|TRBD2|few
CASSLVGGALDTQYF
TGTGCCAGCAGCTTAGTCGGGGGGGCCCTAGATACGCAGTATTTT
>TRBV29-1|17|TRBJ2-2|TRBD2|few
CSVPSPGLAGGTGELFF
TGCAGCGTTCCTTCCCCGGGACTAGCGGGGGGCACCGGGGAGCTGTTTTTT
>TRBV7-2|15|TRBJ2-3|-|few
CASSLVVGPTDTQYF
TGTGCCAGCAGCTTAGTAGTCGGGCCCACAGATACGCAGTATTTT
>TRBV7-6|13|TRBJ2-2|-|many
CASSPNLIGELFF
TGTGCCAGCAGCCCTAACCTGATCGGGGAGCTGTTTTTT
>TRBV6-5|16|TRBJ2-7|TRBD1|many
CASSYSPDRLSYEQYF
TGTGCCAGCAGTTACTCCCCGGACAGGCTCTCCTACGAGCAGTACTTC
>TRBV10-3|15|TRBJ2-3|TRBD1|few
CAISSGTGVTDTQYF
TGTGCCATCAGCTCCGGGACAGGGGTCACAGATACGCAGTATTTT
>TRBV20-1|13|TRBJ2-5|-|many
CSAETLTEETQYF
TGCAGTGCTGAAACTCTTACGGAAGAGACCCAGTACTTC
>TRBV20-1|15|TRBJ2-7|-|many
CSARRGGTVSYEQYF
TGCAGTGCCCGCCGCGGCGGGACAGTGTCCTACGAGCAGTACTTC
>TRBV20-1|14|TRBJ2-2|-|many
CSASLTGRTGELFF
TGCAGTGCTAGTTTGACAGGGAGGACCGGGGAGCTGTTTTTT
>TRBV7-9|13|TRBJ1-1|-|-
CASGGLGGTEAFF
TGTGCCAGCGGGGGTCTTGGGGGCACTGAAGCTTTCTTT
>TRBV9|15|TRBJ1-5|TRBD1|-
CASSAGQGGNQPQHF
TGTGCCAGCAGCGCGGGACAGGGCGGCAATCAGCCCCAGCATTTT
>TRBV12-3/TRBV12-4|16|TRBJ2-5|TRBD1|-
CASSRGTGGMRETQYF
TGTGCCAGCAGTAGGGGGACAGGGGGCATGAGGGAGACCCAGTACTTC
>TRBV6-1|18|TRBJ2-6|TRBD1|-
CASSLQGVPKPGANVLTF
TGTGCCAGCAGTCTGCAGGGGGTACCTAAGCCTGGGGCCAACGTCCTGACTTTC
>TRBV4-2|21|TRBJ1-3|TRBD1|many
CASRPSKPGQGPQSSGNTIYF
TGTGCCAGCAGACCCTCAAAACCGGGACAGGGACCTCAGAGCTCTGGAAACACCATATATTTT
>TRBV7-2|16|TRBJ2-3|-|-
CASSRTSAGGPDTQYF
TGTGCCAGCAGCCGTACCAGCGCGGGCGGGCCGGATACGCAGTATTTT
>TRBV29-1|15|TRBJ1-2|-|-
CSVERRDGRGGGYTF
TGCAGCGTTGAAAGGAGGGACGGCCGCGGGGGAGGCTACACCTTC
>TRBV7-2|12|TRBJ2-5|-|few
CASSVIRETQYF
TGTGCCAGCAGCGTGATACGGGAGACCCAGTACTTC
>TRBV25-1|15|TRBJ2-7|TRBD1|many
CASSEGNRGSYEQYF
TGTGCCAGCAGTGAAGGGAACAGGGGGTCCTACGAGCAGTACTTC
>TRBV5-1|15|TRBJ2-6|-|once
CASSLVTGGAHVLTF
TGCGCCAGCAGCTTGGTGACTGGCGGGGCCCACGTCCTGACTTTC
>TRBV10-3|15|TRBJ1-1|-|many
CAISESGSRDTEAFF
TGTGCCATCAGTGAGTCTGGGTCCCGCGACACTGAAGCTTTCTTT
>TRBV13|14|TRBJ1-4|-|-
CASSSTWGNEKLFF
TGTGCCAGCAGCTCCACCTGGGGTAATGAAAAACTGTTTTTT
>TRBV12-3/TRBV12-4|15|TRBJ2-4|TRBD1|-
CASSPRQGMRNIQYF
TGTGCCAGCAGTCCCCGACAGGGTATGAGGAACATTCAGTACTTC
>TRBV5-1|15|TRBJ2-3|-|many
CASSLEQFSGSKQYF
TGCGCCAGCAGCTTGGAACAGTTCTCGGGGTCAAAGCAGTATTTT
>TRBV7-6|14|TRBJ1-4|-|few
CASSSTSGGEKLFF
TGTGCCAGCAGCTCGACGAGCGGGGGTGAAAAACTGTTTTTT
>TRBV28|14|TRBJ1-5|-|once
CASRWAVNNQPQHF
TGTGCCAGCAGGTGGGCAGTTAATAATCAGCCCCAGCATTTT
>TRBV6-1|16|TRBJ2-1|TRBD2|few
CASSGWGGSLSNEQFF
TGTGCCAGCAGTGGTTGGGGGGGAAGTTTGAGCAATGAGCAGTTCTTC
>TRBV12-3/TRBV12-4|15|TRBJ1-5|-|-
CASSFVASLNQPQHF
TGTGCCAGCAGTTTTGTTGCGTCCTTAAATCAGCCCCAGCATTTT
>TRBV5-1|15|TRBJ2-3|TRBD1|many
CASSLWTGETDTQYF
TGCGCCAGCAGCTTGTGGACAGGGGAGACAGATACGCAGTATTTT
>TRBV20-1|15|TRBJ2-5|TRBD2|once
CSAVRATSVGETQYF
TGCAGTGCTGTGCGAGCGACTAGCGTCGGAGAGACCCAGTACTTC
>TRBV7-9|15|TRBJ1-2|-|few
CASSLVGGGNYGYTF
TGTGCCAGCAGCTTAGTTGGTGGCGGCAACTATGGCTACACCTTC
>TRBV5-1|16|TRBJ2-3|-|few
CASSIPGERGTDTQYF
TGCGCCAGCAGCATCCCAGGGGAAAGGGGCACAGATACGCAGTATTTT